Listed below are T cell receptor beta chains from one sample, sequenced in a study of T cell responses to AZD1222 COVID-19 vaccine. Sequencing was performed with immunoSEQ multiplex PCR; in TCRdb, only in-frame clones are kept and a portion is missing. The data hold hundreds of thousands of clones, with roughly 91% observed a single time. The input for sequencing was peripheral blood, taken on day 0 of MenACWY control vaccination. The receptors shown here come from an adult in good health. Both conserved end residues are trimmed from each CDR3. D genes are given only for firm matches. Where a row states a size, it is once, few, many or the class of an expanded clone; other rows omit it.

D gene,clone size,J gene,V gene,CDR3 protein
NA,few,TRBJ1-1,TRBV10-3,AISGDTEAF
TRBD1,few,TRBJ1-5,TRBV14,ASSPSGGFNQPQH
TRBD1,NA,TRBJ1-2,TRBV3-1/TRBV3-2,ASSPSGQGGGYT
TRBD1,NA,TRBJ2-6,TRBV6-1,ASSDGQGALSSGANVLT
TRBD1,NA,TRBJ1-2,TRBV3-1/TRBV3-2,ASSPYRTGTGERYT
NA,once,TRBJ1-6,TRBV19,ASSNREGNSPLH
NA,NA,TRBJ1-2,TRBV1,TSSQRVPYGYT
TRBD1,NA,TRBJ2-1,TRBV9,ASSPDGTGTNEQF
NA,NA,TRBJ2-2,TRBV27,ASSLVATGELF
NA,NA,TRBJ1-6,TRBV7-8,ASSLEVGDNSPLH
NA,once,TRBJ1-1,TRBV4-3,ASSQESRPFDTEAF
TRBD1,NA,TRBJ1-1,TRBV5-1,ASSPGTGRNTEAF
NA,NA,TRBJ2-1,TRBV12-1,ASSFEGGGEVGSYNEQF
NA,NA,TRBJ1-1,TRBV6-5,ASSYAAGVNTEAF
TRBD1,NA,TRBJ2-7,TRBV7-6,ASTPQGFSYEQY
NA,NA,TRBJ1-1,TRBV7-2,ASSPLLSNGAF
NA,NA,TRBJ1-2,TRBV9,ASSGDLGANYGYT
NA,NA,TRBJ1-5,TRBV18,ASSPAVNNQPQH
NA,NA,TRBJ2-2,TRBV7-8,ASSPRTLVRTGELF
NA,NA,TRBJ2-2,TRBV11-3,ASSLDPVDGLNTGELF
NA,NA,TRBJ1-2,TRBV5-1,ASSGGSENYGYT
TRBD1,NA,TRBJ1-1,TRBV9,ASTPPQGASLNTEAF
NA,NA,TRBJ1-5,TRBV19,ASSIRRGNQPQH
TRBD1,NA,TRBJ1-1,TRBV23-1,ASSHHRGEDTEAF
NA,once,TRBJ1-5,TRBV20-1,SASRSNQPQH
NA,NA,TRBJ1-1,TRBV18,ASSPPQSLTMNTEAF
NA,NA,TRBJ2-7,TRBV23-1,ASSQSYSLDEQY
NA,NA,TRBJ1-4,TRBV7-6,ASSLVINGEKLF
NA,once,TRBJ1-5,TRBV5-6,ASSLRGNGNQPQH
NA,NA,TRBJ1-2,TRBV29-1,SAGLGSGFTNYGYT
TRBD1,NA,TRBJ1-4,TRBV2,ASSLQGANEKLF